The 26 T cell receptor beta chains reported below all come from one sample, sequenced in a study of blood T cell repertoires in COVID-19. Measured with immunoSEQ multiplex PCR; TCRdb has only the in-frame clones, and not every one. Here the sample spans around 460,000 clones, about 90% being singletons. The material sequenced was peripheral blood. The receptors derive from a man in his late teens or twenties with COVID-19, enrolled during active disease.

This clone showed up just once. V usage is TRBV28 and J usage is TRBJ2-7, with TRBD2 matching 11 bases. V dropped 10 bases and J dropped 2; count of bases not matched to a gene: 10. Per the germline V gene, CDR1 is MDHEN and CDR2 is SYDVKM. This CDR3 contains 15 residues. The CDR3: CATKLLAGVTYEQYF. The DNA for the CDR3 is TGTGCCACCAAATTACTAGCGGGAGTCACCTACGAGCAGTACTTC.

The genes are TRBV6-5 and TRBJ2-5, with D tentatively TRBD2 (7 bases). The CDR3 extends over 12 amino acids. The V gene lost 10 bases and the J gene lost 4 bases, with 13 bases spanning the gap. Germline CDR1 MNHEY, CDR2 SVGAGI. CDR3 residues: CATKGGLETQYF. The CDR3 region has the DNA TGTGCCACAAAGGGGGGGCTAGAGACCCAGTACTTC.

The CDR3 protein is CASNPGGGGFDQPQHF. For the CDR3, the DNA is TGTGCCAGTAATCCCGGAGGAGGGGGCTTTGATCAGCCCCAGCATTTT. The gene calls are TRBV19 and TRBJ1-5; 7 nucleotides align to TRBD1. V gave up 7 bases and J gave up 5 bases; unmatched junction bases: 14. Germline CDR1 LNHDA, CDR2 SQIVND (reference sequence). This CDR3 spans 16 amino acids.

This clone has only one observation. The V and J genes are TRBV12-3 or TRBV12-4 and TRBJ2-3, with D unclear. The CDR3 contains 13 residues. The V end lost 3 bases, the J end lost 5 bases, and 9 bases lay between the germline ends. CDR3 DNA sequence: TGTGCCAGCAGTTTGAGGAATCGAGATACGCAGTATTTT. It codes for CASSLRNRDTQYF.

This chain uses TRBV19 with TRBJ2-1, with 15 nucleotides matching TRBD2. Looked up from germline, CDR1 is LNHDA and CDR2 is SQIVND (reference sequence). The V and J ends lost 6 bases and 7 bases, in that order; junction bases with no gene match: 4. CDR3 size: 15 residues. The CDR3 loop reads CASSSGLAGGNEQFF. The CDR3 DNA reads as TGTGCCAGTAGCTCGGGACTAGCGGGAGGAAATGAGCAGTTCTTC.

V usage is TRBV27 and J usage is TRBJ2-5; TRBD2 matches 7 bases. Per germline, CDR1 MNHEY and CDR2 SMNVEV (reference sequence). Trimming removed 5 bases from V and 7 bases from J; junction bases left unmatched: 16. There are 16 residues in the CDR3. This CDR3 is CASSPLRDYRRVTQYF. The CDR3 coding sequence is TGTGCCAGCAGTCCACTCCGGGACTACCGCCGGGTGACCCAGTACTTC.

As for this clone: The sample holds other DNA sequences that translate to the same CDR3. The CDR3 DNA is TGTGCCAGCTCACCCTCAGCGGGAGTCTACGAGCAGTACTTC. This gives the protein CASSPSAGVYEQYF. The rearrangement links TRBV18 to TRBJ2-7, with TRBD2 matching over 8 bases. CDR1 and CDR2 (germline): KGHSH, LQKENI. CDR3 length: 14 residues. V was clipped by 3 bases and J by 3 bases; unmatched bases: 4.

This chain links TRBV5-6 with TRBJ2-5, with D possibly TRBD2 on 5 matching bases. CDR3 length: 13 amino acids. Per the germline V gene, CDR1 is SGHDT and CDR2 is YYEEEE. The germline V and J ends were trimmed by 2 bases and 3 bases, with 8 bases remaining between them. DNA of the CDR3: TGTGCCAGCAGCTTCGTGGGAGAAGAGACCCAGTACTTC. This gives the protein CASSFVGEETQYF.

This chain connects TRBV5-4 to TRBJ2-4; 7 bases line up with TRBD1. CDR3 length: 17 residues. CDR1 is SGHNT, CDR2 YYREEE, per germline (reference sequence). The J segment lost 1 base and the V segment lost 0 bases, leaving 7 bases of the junction unmatched. The CDR3 DNA follows: TGTGCCAGCAGCTTGGTCAAGGGGGCCAGGGCCAAAAACATTCAGTACTTC. The encoded protein is CASSLVKGARAKNIQYF.

V and J are TRBV29-1 and TRBJ1-2; 7 bases are shared with TRBD1. The CDR3 totals 13 residues. The V and J ends lost 6 bases and 3 bases, in that order; junction bases with no gene match: 7. The germline gives CDR1 SQVTM, CDR2 ANQGSEA. CDR3 nucleotides: TGCAGCGTGGGTGGACAGGCAGACTATGGCTACACCTTC. Amino acid sequence: CSVGGQADYGYTF. Combining the CDR3 with reference TRBV29-1 and TRBJ1-2 gives the whole variable domain SAVISQKPSRDICQRGTSLTIQCQVDSQVTMMFWYRQQPGQSLTLIATANQGSEATYESGFVIDKFPISRPNLTFSTLTVSNMSPEDSSIYLCSVGGQADYGYTFGSGTRLTVV.

The chain uses TRBV5-4 and TRBJ2-1, with D perhaps TRBD2 (5 bases). CDR1 and CDR2 from the germline V gene are SGHNT and YYREEE (reference sequence). The length of the CDR3 is 15 residues. V dropped 4 bases and J dropped 6 bases, with 17 bases sitting between them. CDR3 coding DNA: TGTGCCAGCAGCCTCTCGGGGTACACTCGCAATGAGCAGTTCTTC. Residues: CASSLSGYTRNEQFF.

The chain employs TRBV28 and TRBJ1-1; TRBD1 might be the D (5 bases). The V and J ends lost 5 bases and 11 bases respectively, with 24 bases between them. Germline lookup yields CDR1 MDHEN and CDR2 SYDVKM. This CDR3 has 15 amino acids. The CDR3 bases are TGTGCCAGCAGTCAACCTAACTTAGCACCATACAGGGCTTTCTTT. This codes for CASSQPNLAPYRAFF.

The chain joins TRBV7-8 to TRBJ1-2; tentative D call: TRBD1 (6 bases). Germline-derived CDR1 and CDR2 are SGHVS and FQNEAQ. With 5 bases removed from V and 1 base from J, the gap between germline ends came to 17 bases. CDR3 length: 16 amino acids. This chain's CDR3 is CASSIGTSAGNYGYTF. CDR3 nucleotide sequence: TGTGCCAGCAGCATAGGGACATCGGCTGGTAACTATGGCTACACCTTC.

This clone was picked up one time. V gene TRBV2 combines with J gene TRBJ1-6; 7 positions match TRBD1. V gave up 6 bases and J gave up 6 bases; unmatched junction bases: 11. CDR3 length: 16 amino acids. CDR1 and CDR2 (germline): SNHLY, FYNNEI. The CDR3 region is CASSTKSGGANSPLHF. CDR3 nucleotides: TGTGCCAGCAGCACCAAGTCAGGGGGTGCTAATTCACCCCTCCACTTT.

The chain combines TRBV15 with TRBJ2-5; D is unresolved. The CDR3 length is 12 residues. Between the trimmed V and J ends, which lost 3 bases and 3 bases, there was a span of 5 bases. Per the germline V gene, CDR1 is LNHNV and CDR2 is YYDKDF (reference sequence). The CDR3 is CATSRSEETQYF. In DNA form, the CDR3 reads TGTGCCACCAGCAGGTCAGAAGAGACCCAGTACTTC.

The chain couples TRBV5-4 to TRBJ2-7, with TRBD1 as a possible D gene (6 bases). The V and J ends lost 5 bases and 3 bases respectively, with 15 bases between them. CDR1 and CDR2 (germline): SGHNT, YYREEE (reference sequence). The CDR3 covers 14 residues. The DNA for the CDR3 is TGTGCCAGCAGGTACTGGGGGACACACTACGAGCAGTACTTC. As protein: CASRYWGTHYEQYF.

This sequence joins TRBV2 and TRBJ1-6, with no clear D. The CDR3 runs 11 residues. Germline values: CDR1 SNHLY, CDR2 FYNNEI. V gave up 3 bases and J gave up 10 bases, with 4 bases separating them. In DNA form, the CDR3 reads TGTGCCAGCAGTGACGTGTCACCCCTCCACTTT. Amino acid sequence: CASSDVSPLHF.

CDR3: CASSLGTGLAAYEQYF. The CDR3 coding sequence is TGTGCCAGCAGCTTGGGCACGGGACTAGCGGCATACGAGCAGTACTTC. The chain recombines TRBV5-8 with TRBJ2-7; 11 nucleotides agree with TRBD2. Per the germline V gene, CDR1 is SGHTS and CDR2 is YDEGEE. Unmatched junction bases numbered 6, after V lost 0 bases and J lost 4 bases. CDR3 length: 16 residues.

The V and J genes are TRBV19 and TRBJ2-5, with D maybe TRBD2 (5 bases). V lost 5 bases and J 2 bases, leaving 9 bases between the germline ends. The CDR3 spans 13 residues. Germline V gene data show CDR1 as LNHDA and CDR2 as SQIVND (reference sequence). The CDR3 DNA reads TGTGCCAGTAGTCAGGTAGCGCAAGAGACCCAGTACTTC. This sequence encodes CASSQVAQETQYF.

The chain carries TRBV5-1 and TRBJ2-7, with TRBD1 matching 10 bases. With V trimmed by 0 bases and J by 9 bases, 9 bases remained unmatched. The CDR3 consists of 15 residues. CDR1 is SGHRS, CDR2 YFSETQ, per germline. CDR3 bases: TGCGCCAGCAGCTTGGCCGAGGGGACAGGGGCTGTGCAGTACTTC. The encoded protein is CASSLAEGTGAVQYF.

The chain employs TRBV5-1 and TRBJ2-3; TRBD2 agrees at 13 bases. CDR1 SGHRS and CDR2 YFSETQ come from the germline V gene. V dropped 4 bases and J dropped 1; count of bases not matched to a gene: 9. The CDR3 sequence is 18 residues long. DNA of the CDR3: TGCGCCAGCAGCATGGGACTAGCGGGGTCTCTGGGCACAGATACGCAGTATTTT. This sequence encodes CASSMGLAGSLGTDTQYF.

The rearrangement links TRBV10-2 to TRBJ2-3, with 12 bases lining up with TRBD2. The CDR3 totals 15 residues. Germline CDR1 WSHSY, CDR2 SAAADI. V trimming: 6 bases; J trimming: 1 base; junction bases outside the gene matches: 2. The CDR3 loop is CASRTSGSGTDTQYF. The CDR3 nucleotides are TGCGCCAGCAGGACTAGCGGGAGCGGCACAGATACGCAGTATTTT.

The V gene is TRBV5-1, the J gene TRBJ2-1; D is perhaps TRBD2 (5 bases). Germline V CDR1 and CDR2: SGHRS, YFSETQ. The CDR3 spans 17 residues. V lost 0 bases and J lost 1, with 14 bases in between. The CDR3 nucleotides are TGCGCCAGCAGCTTGGGCGGAGGCGCCCTTTCCTACAATGAGCAGTTCTTC. Protein: CASSLGGGALSYNEQFF.

This clone was picked up one time. The chain links TRBV11-3 to TRBJ2-3; 7 bases match TRBD1. This CDR3 has 16 residues. After removal of 1 base from V and 7 bases from J, the junction contained 11 bases not matched to a gene. Germline lookup yields CDR1 SGHNT and CDR2 YENEEA. Here the CDR3 DNA reads TGTGCCAGCAGCTTAGTAGGGGGCGGCCAAACCCATACGCAGTATTTT. It specifies CASSLVGGGQTHTQYF.

The chain carries TRBV27 and TRBJ2-2; the D is unclear. V was pared by 3 bases and J by 6 bases, with 14 bases between. Germline V CDR1 and CDR2: MNHEY, SMNVEV (reference sequence). The CDR3 covers 15 residues. CDR3 sequence reads: CASSFSFGQAGELFF. The CDR3 coding sequence is TGTGCCAGCAGTTTCTCCTTTGGGCAGGCCGGGGAGCTGTTTTTT.

The J gene is TRBJ2-5, the V gene TRBV30, with a possible D match to TRBD2 (6 bases). Trimming took 5 bases from V and 5 from J, leaving 21 bases between them. This CDR3 contains 15 residues. CDR1 GTSNPN and CDR2 SVGIG come from the germline V gene (reference sequence). The CDR3 bases are TGTGCCTGGTATTCCCCTCTGACGGGAGTGGAGACCCAGTACTTC. This codes for CAWYSPLTGVETQYF.